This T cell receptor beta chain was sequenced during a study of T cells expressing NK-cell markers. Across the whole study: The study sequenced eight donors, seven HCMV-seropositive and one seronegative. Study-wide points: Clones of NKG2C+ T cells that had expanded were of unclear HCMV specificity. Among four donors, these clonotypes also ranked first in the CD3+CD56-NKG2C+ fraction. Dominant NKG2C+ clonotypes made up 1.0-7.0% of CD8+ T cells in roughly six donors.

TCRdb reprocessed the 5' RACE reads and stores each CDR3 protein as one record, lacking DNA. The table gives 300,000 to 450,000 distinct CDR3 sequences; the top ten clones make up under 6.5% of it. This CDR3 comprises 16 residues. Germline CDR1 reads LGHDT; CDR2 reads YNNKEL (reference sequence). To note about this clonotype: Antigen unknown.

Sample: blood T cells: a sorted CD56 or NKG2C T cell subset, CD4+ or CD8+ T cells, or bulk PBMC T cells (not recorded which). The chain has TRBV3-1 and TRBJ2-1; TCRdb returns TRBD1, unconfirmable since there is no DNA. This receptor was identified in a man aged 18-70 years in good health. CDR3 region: CASSRRSTPLYNEQFF.